Listed below are T cell receptor beta chains from one sample, sequenced in a study of identical twins. TCRdb ran MiXCR on the 5' RACE reads and lists one entry per CDR3 protein. The sample contains under 300,000 distinct CDR3 sequences, approximately 8.3% of which appear only once. These data were also reused for a study on yellow fever vaccine responses in identical twins.

Sequencing used CD8+ T cells sorted from blood. The receptors come from a woman between 18 and 29 years old in good health. CDR3s include the opening cysteine and the closing phenylalanine or tryptophan. Each record gives: V gene, D gene, CDR3 length, J gene, clone size, CDR3 DNA, CDR3 protein. A D gene is named only where the DNA matches it firmly. Expanded clones are given a class, and other clones once, few, many or no size at all.

>TRBV7-9|NA|16|TRBJ2-3|many
TGTGCCAGCAGCACTACTAGGGTTGGTGTCACAGATACGCAGTATTTT
CASSTTRVGVTDTQYF
>TRBV12-3/TRBV12-4|TRBD2|16|TRBJ2-6|many
TGTGCCAGCAGTTTACCCGGGAGGGTCGGGGCCAACGTCCTGACTTTC
CASSLPGRVGANVLTF
>TRBV5-1|NA|15|TRBJ2-5|NA
TGCGCCAGCAGCGTAGGACAGTCCTTCCAAGAGACCCAGTACTTC
CASSVGQSFQETQYF
>TRBV3-1|TRBD1|15|TRBJ2-1|NA
TGTGCCAGCAGCCCCGGACAGGGTTGGTACAATGAGCAGTTCTTC
CASSPGQGWYNEQFF
>TRBV27|NA|15|TRBJ2-2|few
TGTGCCAGCAGTTCTCGGGCCAGGGACACCGGGGAGCTGTTTTTT
CASSSRARDTGELFF
>TRBV12-3/TRBV12-4|TRBD2|14|TRBJ2-7|NA
TGTGCCAGCAGCGGGACTAGCGGGAGCGGTGTGCAGTACTTC
CASSGTSGSGVQYF
>TRBV5-1|TRBD2|14|TRBJ2-5|few
TGCGCCAGCAGCTTAGCGGGAGAGGAAGAGACCCAGTACTTC
CASSLAGEEETQYF
>TRBV15|NA|16|TRBJ2-7|NA
TGTGCCACCAGCAGAGAAGGGTGTCAGGGTGCCTACGAGCAGTACTTC
CATSREGCQGAYEQYF
>TRBV7-7|TRBD2|15|TRBJ2-1|many
TGTGCTAGCAGTCGGACTAGCGGATTCAACAATGAGCAGTTCTTC
CASSRTSGFNNEQFF
>TRBV3-1|TRBD2|16|TRBJ2-7|many
TGTGCCAGCAGCCAGGCCGCGGGGGGATGGCCCTACGAGCAGTACTTC
CASSQAAGGWPYEQYF
>TRBV12-3/TRBV12-4|NA|13|TRBJ2-3|few
TGTGCCAGCAGTTTCGGCGAACCAGATACGCAGTATTTT
CASSFGEPDTQYF
>TRBV29-1|TRBD1|16|TRBJ2-1|many
TGCAGCGCAACGCGGGCCGAAGGACAGGCTTACAATGAGCAGTTCTTC
CSATRAEGQAYNEQFF
>TRBV5-1|NA|14|TRBJ2-5|many
TGCGCCAGCAGCTTTTGGGAGCAGCAAGAGACCCAGTACTTC
CASSFWEQQETQYF
>TRBV5-5|NA|15|TRBJ2-5|NA
TGTGCCAGCAGCGACGGGCTCCCCTGGGGAGAGACCCAGTACTTC
CASSDGLPWGETQYF
>TRBV5-6|NA|13|TRBJ2-5|many
TGTGCCAGCAGCTTGGCCCCCCAAGAGACCCAGTACTTC
CASSLAPQETQYF
>TRBV3-1|TRBD2|15|TRBJ2-7|few
TGTGCCAGCAGCCAACGAACTAGCGTTCCGTACGAGCAGTACTTC
CASSQRTSVPYEQYF
>TRBV5-5|NA|15|TRBJ2-3|many
TGTGCCAGCAGCCAGCAGGGCCGCAGCACAGATACGCAGTATTTT
CASSQQGRSTDTQYF
>TRBV2|NA|15|TRBJ2-1|few
TGTGCCAGCAGTGAACGCGGACAGACGGGGAATGAGCAGTTCTTC
CASSERGQTGNEQFF
>TRBV10-2|NA|14|TRBJ2-3|NA
TGCGCCAGCAGCGCAGAGGGGCCCACAGATACGCAGTATTTT
CASSAEGPTDTQYF
>TRBV4-3|NA|12|TRBJ2-2|many
TGCGCCAGCAGCGGAAACACCGGGGAGCTGTTTTTT
CASSGNTGELFF
>TRBV28|NA|15|TRBJ1-5|many
TGTGCCAGCATTCCCGGGACGTATAGCAATCAGCCCCAGCATTTT
CASIPGTYSNQPQHF
>TRBV28|NA|15|TRBJ2-1|NA
TGTGCCAGCAGTTTTAGGGGGACTACGTACAATGAGCAGTTCTTC
CASSFRGTTYNEQFF
>TRBV6-5|TRBD2|16|TRBJ2-7|NA
TGTGCCAGCAGTTACTCGACTGGCGGGGGACCCTACGAGCAGTACTTC
CASSYSTGGGPYEQYF
>TRBV5-6|NA|15|TRBJ1-3|few
TGTGCCAGCAGCCAACGGGGAGAACTGGTTGACACCATATATTTT
CASSQRGELVDTIYF
>TRBV5-1|TRBD1|15|TRBJ2-5|NA
TGCGCCAGCAGCTGGCTGACAGGGGATGGAGAGACCCAGTACTTC
CASSWLTGDGETQYF
>TRBV6-1|TRBD2|15|TRBJ2-3|many
TGTGCCAGCAGTGGAGAGGGGGGACTAGGAGATACGCAGTATTTT
CASSGEGGLGDTQYF
>TRBV6-5|NA|17|TRBJ2-2|many
TGTGCCAGCAGTTATTTGCGAGCGGGCGACAACACCGGGGAGCTGTTTTTT
CASSYLRAGDNTGELFF
>TRBV9|NA|13|TRBJ2-1|few
TGTGCCAGCAGCCCCCCTCGGGGGAGTGAGCAGTTCTTC
CASSPPRGSEQFF
>TRBV30|TRBD1|15|TRBJ2-7|NA
TGTGCCTGGGATACCGGGACAGGGGGCTCCTACGAGCAGTACTTC
CAWDTGTGGSYEQYF
>TRBV13|NA|16|TRBJ2-3|few
TGTGCCAGCAGCTTCACAGGAGTGGGGGAGAGAGATACGCAGTATTTT
CASSFTGVGERDTQYF
>TRBV7-9|NA|12|TRBJ2-7|few
TGTGCCACCGAAGGGGTTTCCTACGAGCAGTACTTC
CATEGVSYEQYF
>TRBV12-3/TRBV12-4|NA|13|TRBJ2-7|NA
TGTGCCAGCAGAACCTCATTGAGTCCGCTGCAGTACTTC
CASRTSLSPLQYF
>TRBV27|NA|14|TRBJ2-7|many
TGTGCCAGCAGTTTATCGGGGGTTACCTACGAGCAGTACTTC
CASSLSGVTYEQYF
>TRBV9|NA|15|TRBJ2-3|NA
TGTGCCAGCAGCGTAGGTAGCGGATCCACAGATACGCAGTATTTT
CASSVGSGSTDTQYF
>TRBV9|TRBD2|20|TRBJ2-7|NA
TGTGCCAGCAGCGTCAGAAGGATTACTGGGACTAGCCGTTACTCCTACGAGCAGTACTTC
CASSVRRITGTSRYSYEQYF
>TRBV29-1|TRBD2|21|TRBJ2-3|NA
TGCAGCGTTGAGGGCCCGCTCCTACGTCCCGGGAGGGCCCACCCATCAGATACGCAGTATTTT
CSVEGPLLRPGRAHPSDTQYF
>TRBV16|NA|14|TRBJ2-1|many
TGTGCCAGCAGCCACAACCCCGCCAAGGGGGAGCAGTTCTTC
CASSHNPAKGEQFF
>TRBV12-3/TRBV12-4|NA|13|TRBJ2-5|few
TGTGCCAGCAGGACGGGGCCCGGTGGGGACCAGTACTTC
CASRTGPGGDQYF
>TRBV5-6|TRBD1|16|TRBJ1-5|NA
TGTGCCAGCAGCTTAAGAGACAGGGGAATCTATCAGCCCCAGCATTTT
CASSLRDRGIYQPQHF
>TRBV4-1|NA|16|TRBJ2-1|many
TGCGCCAGCAGCCAAGAAAAGTGGGCCCCCTACAATGAGCAGTTCTTC
CASSQEKWAPYNEQFF